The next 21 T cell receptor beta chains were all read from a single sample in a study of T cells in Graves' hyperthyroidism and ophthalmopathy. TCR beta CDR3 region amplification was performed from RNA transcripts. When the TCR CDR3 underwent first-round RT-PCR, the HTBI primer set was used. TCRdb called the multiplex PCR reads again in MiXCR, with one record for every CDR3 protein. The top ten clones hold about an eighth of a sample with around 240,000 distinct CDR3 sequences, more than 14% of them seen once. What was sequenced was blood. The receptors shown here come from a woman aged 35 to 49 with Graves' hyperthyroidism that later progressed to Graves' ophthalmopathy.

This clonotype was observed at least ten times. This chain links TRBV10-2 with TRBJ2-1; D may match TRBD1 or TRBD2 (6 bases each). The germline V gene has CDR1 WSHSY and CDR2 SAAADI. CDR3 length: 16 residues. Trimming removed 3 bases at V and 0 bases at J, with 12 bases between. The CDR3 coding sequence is TGCGCCAGCAGTGAACGGGGGCCAAGCTCCTACAATGAGCAGTTCTTC. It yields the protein CASSERGPSSYNEQFF.

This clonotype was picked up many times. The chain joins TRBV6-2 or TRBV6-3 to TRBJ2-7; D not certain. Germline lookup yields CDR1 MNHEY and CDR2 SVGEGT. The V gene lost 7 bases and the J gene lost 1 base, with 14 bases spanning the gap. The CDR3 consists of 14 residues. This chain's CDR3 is CASTEGRPSYEQYF. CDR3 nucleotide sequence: TGTGCCAGCACCGAAGGTAGGCCTTCCTACGAGCAGTACTTC.

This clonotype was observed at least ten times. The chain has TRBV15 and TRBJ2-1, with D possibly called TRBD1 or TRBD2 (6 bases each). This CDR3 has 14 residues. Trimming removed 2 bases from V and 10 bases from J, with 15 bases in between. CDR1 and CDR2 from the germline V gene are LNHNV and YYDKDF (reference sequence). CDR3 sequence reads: CATSRPPGAGEQFF. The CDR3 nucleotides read TGTGCCACCAGCAGACCCCCGGGGGCGGGAGAGCAGTTCTTC.

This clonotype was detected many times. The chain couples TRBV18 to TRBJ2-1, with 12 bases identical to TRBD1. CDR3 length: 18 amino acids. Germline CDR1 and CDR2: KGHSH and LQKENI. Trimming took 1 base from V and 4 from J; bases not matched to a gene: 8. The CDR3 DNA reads TGTGCCAGCTCACCACGGGGACAGGGGGCGGTCCAATACAATGAGCAGTTCTTC. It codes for CASSPRGQGAVQYNEQFF.

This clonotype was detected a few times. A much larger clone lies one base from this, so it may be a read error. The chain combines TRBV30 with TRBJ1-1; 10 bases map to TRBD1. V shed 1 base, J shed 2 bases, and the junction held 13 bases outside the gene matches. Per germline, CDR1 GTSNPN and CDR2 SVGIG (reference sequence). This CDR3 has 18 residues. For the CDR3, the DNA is TGTGCCTGGAGTGCCCTGCCGAGACAGGGGGCGGGAAACACTGAAGCTTTCTTT. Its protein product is CAWSALPRQGAGNTEAFF.

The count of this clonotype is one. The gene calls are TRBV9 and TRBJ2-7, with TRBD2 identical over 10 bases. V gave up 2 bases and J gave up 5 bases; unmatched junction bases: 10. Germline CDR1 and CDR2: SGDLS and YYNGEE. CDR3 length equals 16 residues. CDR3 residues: CASSVIAGGPPHEQYF. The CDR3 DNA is TGTGCCAGCAGCGTGATAGCGGGAGGACCCCCCCACGAGCAGTACTTC.

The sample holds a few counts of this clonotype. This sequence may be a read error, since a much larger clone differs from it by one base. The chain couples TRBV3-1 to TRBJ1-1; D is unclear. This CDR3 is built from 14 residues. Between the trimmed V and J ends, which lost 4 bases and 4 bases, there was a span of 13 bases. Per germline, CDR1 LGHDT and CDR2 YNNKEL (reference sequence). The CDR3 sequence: CASSRTMVGTEAFF. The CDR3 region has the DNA TGTGCCAGCAGCCGGACGATGGTGGGCACTGAAGCTTTCTTT.

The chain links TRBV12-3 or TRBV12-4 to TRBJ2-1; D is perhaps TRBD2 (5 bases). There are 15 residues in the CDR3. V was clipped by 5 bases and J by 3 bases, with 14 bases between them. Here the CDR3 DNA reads TGTGCCAGCAGTGTGGGAGTAGCGAGCTACAATGAGCAGTTCTTC. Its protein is CASSVGVASYNEQFF.

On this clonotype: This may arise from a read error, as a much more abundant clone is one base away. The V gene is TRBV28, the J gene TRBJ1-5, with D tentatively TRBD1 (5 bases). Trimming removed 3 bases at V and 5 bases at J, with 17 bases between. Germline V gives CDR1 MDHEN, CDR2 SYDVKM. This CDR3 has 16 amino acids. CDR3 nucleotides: TGTGCCAGCAGTTTTTGGGACGCGAGGATTCATCAGCCCCAGCATTTT. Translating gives CASSFWDARIHQPQHF.

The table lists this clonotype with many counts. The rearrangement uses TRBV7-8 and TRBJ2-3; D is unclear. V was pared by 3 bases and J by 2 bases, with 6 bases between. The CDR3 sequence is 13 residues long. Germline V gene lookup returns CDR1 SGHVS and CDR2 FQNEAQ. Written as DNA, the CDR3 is TGTGCCAGCAGCTTCGGGTACACAGATACGCAGTATTTT. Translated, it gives CASSFGYTDTQYF.

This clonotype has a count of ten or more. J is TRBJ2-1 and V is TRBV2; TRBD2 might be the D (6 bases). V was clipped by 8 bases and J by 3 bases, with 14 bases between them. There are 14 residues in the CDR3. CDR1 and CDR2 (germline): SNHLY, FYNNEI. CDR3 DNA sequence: TGTGCCAGCTCAAGGGACTCCCTCTACAATGAGCAGTTCTTC. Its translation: CASSRDSLYNEQFF.

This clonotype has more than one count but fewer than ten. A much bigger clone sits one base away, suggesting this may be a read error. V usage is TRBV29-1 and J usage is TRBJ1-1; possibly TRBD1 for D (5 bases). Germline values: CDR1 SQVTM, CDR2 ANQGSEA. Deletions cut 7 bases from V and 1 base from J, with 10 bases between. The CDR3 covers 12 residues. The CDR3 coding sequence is TGCAGCGGACCAACAGGGAACACTGAAGCTTTCTTT. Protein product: CSGPTGNTEAFF.

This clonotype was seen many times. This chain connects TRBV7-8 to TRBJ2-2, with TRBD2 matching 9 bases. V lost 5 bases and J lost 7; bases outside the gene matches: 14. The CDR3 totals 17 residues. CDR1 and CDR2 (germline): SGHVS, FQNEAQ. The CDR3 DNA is TGTGCCAGCAGCCCGGAGGGAGTAGCGGGAGCTCTCGGGGAGCTGTTTTTT. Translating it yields CASSPEGVAGALGELFF.

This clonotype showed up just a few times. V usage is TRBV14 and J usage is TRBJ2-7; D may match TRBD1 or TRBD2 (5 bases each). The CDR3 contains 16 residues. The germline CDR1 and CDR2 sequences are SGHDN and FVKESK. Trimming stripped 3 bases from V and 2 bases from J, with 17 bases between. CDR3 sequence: CASSQGVRFFTYEQYF. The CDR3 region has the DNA TGTGCCAGCAGCCAGGGGGTGCGGTTTTTTACCTACGAGCAGTACTTC.

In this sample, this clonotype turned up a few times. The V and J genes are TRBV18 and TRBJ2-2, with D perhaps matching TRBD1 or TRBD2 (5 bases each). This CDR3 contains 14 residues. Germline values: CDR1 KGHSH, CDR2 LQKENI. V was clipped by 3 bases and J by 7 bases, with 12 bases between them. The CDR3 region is CASSPSRGNGELFF. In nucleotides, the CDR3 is TGTGCCAGCTCACCTTCTCGGGGCAACGGGGAGCTGTTTTTT.

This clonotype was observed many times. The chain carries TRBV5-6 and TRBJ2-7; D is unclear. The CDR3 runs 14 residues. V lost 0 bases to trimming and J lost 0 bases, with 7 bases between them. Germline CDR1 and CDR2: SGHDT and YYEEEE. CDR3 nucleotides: TGTGCCAGCAGCTTGGGCAGGACCTCCTACGAGCAGTACTTC. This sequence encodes CASSLGRTSYEQYF. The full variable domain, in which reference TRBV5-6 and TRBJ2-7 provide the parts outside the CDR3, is DAGVTQSPTHLIKTRGQQVTLRCSPKSGHDTVSWYQQALGQGPQFIFQYYEEEERQRGNFPDRFSGHQFPNYSSELNVNALLLGDSALYLCASSLGRTSYEQYFGPGTRLTVT.

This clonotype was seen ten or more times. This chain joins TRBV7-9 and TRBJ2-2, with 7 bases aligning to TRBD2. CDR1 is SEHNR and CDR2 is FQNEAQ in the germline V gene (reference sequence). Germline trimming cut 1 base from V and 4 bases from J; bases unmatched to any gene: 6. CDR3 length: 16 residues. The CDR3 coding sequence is TGTGCCAGCAGCTTAGTATCCAGCGGGACCACCGGGGAGCTGTTTTTT. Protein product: CASSLVSSGTTGELFF.

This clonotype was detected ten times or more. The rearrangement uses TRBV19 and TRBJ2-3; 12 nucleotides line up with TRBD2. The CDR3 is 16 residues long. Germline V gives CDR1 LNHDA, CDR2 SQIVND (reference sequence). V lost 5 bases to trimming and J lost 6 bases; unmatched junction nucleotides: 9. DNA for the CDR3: TGTGCCAGTAGTCCCAGGACTAGCGGGATTGCGGATACGCAGTATTTT. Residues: CASSPRTSGIADTQYF.

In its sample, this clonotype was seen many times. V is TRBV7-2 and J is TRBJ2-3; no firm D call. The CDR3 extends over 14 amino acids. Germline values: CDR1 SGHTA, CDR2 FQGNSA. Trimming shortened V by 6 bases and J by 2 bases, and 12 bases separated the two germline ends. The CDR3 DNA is TGTGCCAGCAGTGTCCCCTTGCCCACAGATACGCAGTATTTT. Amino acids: CASSVPLPTDTQYF.

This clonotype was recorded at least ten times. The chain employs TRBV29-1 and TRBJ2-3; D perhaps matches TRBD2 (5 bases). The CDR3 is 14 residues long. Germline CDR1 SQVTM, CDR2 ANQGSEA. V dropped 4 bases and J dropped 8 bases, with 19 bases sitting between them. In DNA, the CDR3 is TGCAGCGTTGTGGGGAGCCCTCCTACGGGTACGCAGTATTTT. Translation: CSVVGSPPTGTQYF.

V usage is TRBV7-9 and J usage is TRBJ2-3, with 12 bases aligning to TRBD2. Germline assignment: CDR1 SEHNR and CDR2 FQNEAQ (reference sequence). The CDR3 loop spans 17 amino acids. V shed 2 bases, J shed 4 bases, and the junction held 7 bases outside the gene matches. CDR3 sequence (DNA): TGTGCCAGCAGCTTACGGAGACTAGCGGGAGCCGCAGATACGCAGTATTTT. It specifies CASSLRRLAGAADTQYF.